This T cell receptor (beta chain) was sequenced in a study of shared T cell receptors in the human thymus. Generated by immunoSEQ multiplex PCR, the TCRdb table keeps only in-frame clones and is missing some. The sample shows over 350,000 clones, more than 85% of them seen only once. In this sample, this clone turned up once. The CDR3 has 14 residues. The germline gives CDR1 MNHNS, CDR2 SASEGT. V was clipped by 3 bases and J by 3 bases, with 11 bases between them. The origin of this receptor is a human donor. The gene calls are TRBV6-1 and TRBJ1-2; tentative D call: TRBD1 (5 bases). Source material: thymocytes. Here the CDR3 reads CASSEGREDYGYTF. CDR3 in DNA: TGTGCCAGCAGTGAGGGCAGGGAGGACTATGGCTACACCTTC.